This T cell receptor (beta chain) was obtained from a study of blood T cell repertoires in COVID-19. Looking at the study overall: The United States, Italy and Spain supplied acute and convalescent COVID-19 samples. The cDNA or gDNA used as material had been derived from T cells, B-cell-depleted T cells, or PBMCs.

This CDR3 region has 17 residues. Germline V lookup: CDR1 SGHAT, CDR2 FQNNGV. Trimming left V 5 bases short and J 0 bases short, with 19 bases between. Per the original data handling: Reference gene primer amplification gave estimated nucleated cell counts. Sequencing was performed with immunoSEQ multiplex PCR; in TCRdb, only in-frame clones are kept and a portion is missing. V and J calls and clone size are given by that table; D and trimming were obtained from the DNA. The sample records around 41,000 clones, roughly 90% being singletons. Sequences were obtained from peripheral blood. V gene TRBV11-2 combines with J gene TRBJ1-2, with a tentative D call TRBD1 (6 bases). This clonotype originated in a human donor in a cohort sampled during active COVID-19. The CDR3 nucleotides are TGTGCCAGCAGCCTACCGGACAGATACAAGTCTAACTATGGCTACACCTTC. It yields the protein CASSLPDRYKSNYGYTF.